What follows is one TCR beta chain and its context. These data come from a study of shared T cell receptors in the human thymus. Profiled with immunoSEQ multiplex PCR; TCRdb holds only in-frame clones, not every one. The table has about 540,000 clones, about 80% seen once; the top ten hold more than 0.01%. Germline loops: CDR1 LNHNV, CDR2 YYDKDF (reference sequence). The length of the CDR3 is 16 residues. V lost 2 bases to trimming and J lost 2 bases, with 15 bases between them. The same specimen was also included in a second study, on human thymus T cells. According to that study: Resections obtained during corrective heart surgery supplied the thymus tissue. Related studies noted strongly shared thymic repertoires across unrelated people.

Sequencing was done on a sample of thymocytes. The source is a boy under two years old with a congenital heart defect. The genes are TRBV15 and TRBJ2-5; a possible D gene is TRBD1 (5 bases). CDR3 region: CATSRPPSAGQETQYF. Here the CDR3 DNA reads TGTGCCACCAGCAGACCCCCTTCCGCAGGGCAAGAGACCCAGTACTTC.